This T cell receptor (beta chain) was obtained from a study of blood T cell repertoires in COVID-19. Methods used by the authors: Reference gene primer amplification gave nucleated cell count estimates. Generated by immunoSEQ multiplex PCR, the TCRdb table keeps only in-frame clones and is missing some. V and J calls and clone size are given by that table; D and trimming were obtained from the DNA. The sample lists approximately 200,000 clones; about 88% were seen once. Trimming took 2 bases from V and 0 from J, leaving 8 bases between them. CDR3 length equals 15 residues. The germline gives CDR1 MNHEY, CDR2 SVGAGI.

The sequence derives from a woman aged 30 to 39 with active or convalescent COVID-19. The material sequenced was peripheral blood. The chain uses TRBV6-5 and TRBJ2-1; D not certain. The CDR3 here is CASSYHLSSYNEQFF. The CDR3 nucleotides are TGTGCCAGCAGTTACCACTTGAGCTCCTACAATGAGCAGTTCTTC.